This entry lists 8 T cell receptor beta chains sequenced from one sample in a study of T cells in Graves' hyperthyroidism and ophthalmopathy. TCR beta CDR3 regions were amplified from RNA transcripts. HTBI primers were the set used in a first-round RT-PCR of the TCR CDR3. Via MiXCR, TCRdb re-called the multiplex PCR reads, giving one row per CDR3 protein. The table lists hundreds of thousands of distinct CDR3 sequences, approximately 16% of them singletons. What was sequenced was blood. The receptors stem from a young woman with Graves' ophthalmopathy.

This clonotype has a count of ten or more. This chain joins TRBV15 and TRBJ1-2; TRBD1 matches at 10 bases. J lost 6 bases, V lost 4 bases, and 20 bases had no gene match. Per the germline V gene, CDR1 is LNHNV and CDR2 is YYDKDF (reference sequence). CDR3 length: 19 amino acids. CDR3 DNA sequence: TGTGCCACCAGCACAGTTAGCCGGGACAGGGGAGGGGAGATCGATGGCTACACCTTC. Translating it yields CATSTVSRDRGGEIDGYTF.

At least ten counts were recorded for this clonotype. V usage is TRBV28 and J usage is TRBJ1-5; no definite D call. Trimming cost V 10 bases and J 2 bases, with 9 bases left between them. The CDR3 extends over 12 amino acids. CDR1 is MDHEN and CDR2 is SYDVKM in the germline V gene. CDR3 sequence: CATVQGNQPQHF. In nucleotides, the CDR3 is TGTGCCACCGTCCAAGGCAATCAGCCCCAGCATTTT.

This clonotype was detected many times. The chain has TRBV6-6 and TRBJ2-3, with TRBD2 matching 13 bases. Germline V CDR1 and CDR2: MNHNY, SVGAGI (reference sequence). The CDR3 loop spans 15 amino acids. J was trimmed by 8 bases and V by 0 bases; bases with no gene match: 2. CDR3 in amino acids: CASSYSGTSGTTQYF. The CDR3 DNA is TGTGCCAGCAGTTACTCCGGGACTAGCGGGACTACGCAGTATTTT.

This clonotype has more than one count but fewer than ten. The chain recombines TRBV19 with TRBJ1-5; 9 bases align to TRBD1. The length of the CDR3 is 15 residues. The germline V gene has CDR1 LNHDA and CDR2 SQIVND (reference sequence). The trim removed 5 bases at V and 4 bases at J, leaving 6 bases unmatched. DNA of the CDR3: TGTGCCAGTAGTGACCGGGACAGGGAAAATCAGCCCCAGCATTTT. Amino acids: CASSDRDRENQPQHF. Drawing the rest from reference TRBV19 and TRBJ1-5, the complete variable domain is DGGITQSPKYLFRKEGQNVTLSCEQNLNHDAMYWYRQDPGQGLRLIYYSQIVNDFQKGDIAEGYSVSREKKESFPLTVTSAQKNPTAFYLCASSDRDRENQPQHFGDGTRLSIL.

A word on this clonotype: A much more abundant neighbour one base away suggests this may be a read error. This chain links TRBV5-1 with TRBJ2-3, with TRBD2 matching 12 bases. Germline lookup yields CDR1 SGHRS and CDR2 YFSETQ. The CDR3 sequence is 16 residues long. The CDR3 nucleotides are TGCGCCGGCAGCTCCGGACTAGCGGGGTCAGCAGATACGCAGTATTTT. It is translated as CAGSSGLAGSADTQYF.

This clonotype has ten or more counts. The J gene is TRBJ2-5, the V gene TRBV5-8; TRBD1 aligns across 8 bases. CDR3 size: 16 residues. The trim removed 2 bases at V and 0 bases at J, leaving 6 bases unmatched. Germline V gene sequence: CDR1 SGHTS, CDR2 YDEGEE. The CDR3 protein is CASSLGQGAYQETQYF. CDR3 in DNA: TGTGCCAGCAGCTTAGGACAGGGAGCGTACCAAGAGACCCAGTACTTC.

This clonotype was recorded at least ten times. CDR3 coding DNA: TGTGCCAGCAGTCCCACCCGGACAGGGGGACTGAACACTGAAGCTTTCTTT. Translating it yields CASSPTRTGGLNTEAFF. This chain connects TRBV25-1 to TRBJ1-1; 10 positions match TRBD1. Germline CDR1 reads MGHDK; CDR2 reads SYGVNS. J lost 0 bases, V lost 5 bases, and 9 bases had no gene match. The CDR3 extends over 17 amino acids.

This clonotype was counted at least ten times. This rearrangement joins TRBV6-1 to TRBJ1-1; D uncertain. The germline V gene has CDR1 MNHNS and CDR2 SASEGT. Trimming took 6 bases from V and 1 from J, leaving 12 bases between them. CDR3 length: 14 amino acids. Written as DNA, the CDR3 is TGTGCCAGCAGCCCCGCCCGAGGGAACACTGAAGCTTTCTTT. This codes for CASSPARGNTEAFF.